This TCR beta chain was identified in a study of CD4 T cells in relation to SARS-CoV-2 and coronaviruses. Study information: PBMCs were cultured with antigen for roughly 10 days before TCR beta sequencing.

A remark on this clone: Its cognate antigen is unknown.

CEF-cultured naive and memory CD4+ T cell DNA got survey-level sequencing. Generated by immunoSEQ multiplex PCR, the TCRdb table keeps only in-frame clones and is missing some. This table has around 45,000 clones, roughly 87% appearing once. This CDR3 contains 16 residues. Per the germline V gene, CDR1 is MNHNY and CDR2 is SVGAGI (reference sequence). The V end lost 0 bases, the J end lost 5 bases, and 16 bases lay between the germline ends. Study-wide points: No donor gave both pre-pandemic and post-infection samples.

Sorted naive or memory CD4+ cells met CEF peptides for under eleven days. The sequencing sample was made of naive CD4+ T cells from PBMCs, cultured in vitro. Stated subset: naive CD4+ T cells isolated by negative enrichment. This chain uses TRBV6-6 with TRBJ2-5, with D maybe TRBD2 (6 bases). The sequence was obtained from an adult with COVID-19. CDR3 sequence: CASSYSRDFGRETQYF. CDR3 bases: TGTGCCAGCAGTTACTCACGGGACTTCGGAAGGGAGACCCAGTACTTC.